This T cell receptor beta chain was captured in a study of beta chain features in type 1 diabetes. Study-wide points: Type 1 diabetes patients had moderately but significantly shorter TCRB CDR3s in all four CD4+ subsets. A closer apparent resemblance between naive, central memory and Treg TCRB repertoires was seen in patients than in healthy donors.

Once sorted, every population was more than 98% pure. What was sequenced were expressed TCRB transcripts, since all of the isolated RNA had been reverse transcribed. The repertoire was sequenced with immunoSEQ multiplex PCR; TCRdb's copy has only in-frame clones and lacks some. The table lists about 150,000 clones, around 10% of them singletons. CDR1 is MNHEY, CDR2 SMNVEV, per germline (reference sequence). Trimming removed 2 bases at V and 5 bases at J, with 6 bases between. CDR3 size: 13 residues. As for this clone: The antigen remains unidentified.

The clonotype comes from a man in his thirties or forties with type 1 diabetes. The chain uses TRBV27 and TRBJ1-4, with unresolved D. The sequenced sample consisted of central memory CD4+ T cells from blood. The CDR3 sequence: CASSLRENEKLFF. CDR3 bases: TGTGCCAGCAGTTTAAGAGAAAATGAAAAACTGTTTTTT.